This TCR beta chain was sequenced in a study of blood T cell repertoires in COVID-19. V was pared by 5 bases and J by 2 bases, with 3 bases between. The length of the CDR3 is 12 residues. Per the germline V gene, CDR1 is MNHEY and CDR2 is SVGEGT. Data came from immunoSEQ multiplex PCR; TCRdb stores just in-frame clones and leaves some out. The table has a few hundred thousand clones, more than 65% seen once. The J gene is TRBJ2-2, the V gene TRBV6-2 or TRBV6-3; unclear D gene. Source material: peripheral blood. The TCR sequence derives from a woman under 30 with acute or convalescent COVID-19. This chain's CDR3 is CASSLNTGELFF. The CDR3 coding sequence is TGTGCCAGCAGTCTAAACACCGGGGAGCTGTTTTTT.